These 19 T cell receptor beta chains share one sample of origin, sequenced in a study of early T cells in non-severe SARS-CoV-2 infection. From the 5' RACE reads, TCRdb called clonotypes with MiXCR, one entry per CDR3 protein. The table records tens of thousands of distinct CDR3 sequences, approximately 4.1% of them present only once. Sequencing was carried out using whole blood. These receptors were taken from an adult who was a healthcare worker with PCR-confirmed SARS-CoV-2 infection or an uninfected control (not recorded which).

This clonotype was counted a few times. The rearrangement uses TRBV3-1 and TRBJ1-1; D possibly corresponds to TRBD1 (5 bases). CDR3 length: 14 amino acids. CDR1 and CDR2 (germline): LGHDT, YNNKEL (reference sequence). Trimming took off 0 bases at V and 1 base at J, with 6 bases between the two ends. CDR3 loop: CASSQEGENTEAFF. CDR3 DNA sequence: TGTGCCAGCAGCCAAGAGGGGGAGAACACTGAAGCTTTCTTT. Drawing the rest from reference TRBV3-1 and TRBJ1-1, the complete variable domain is DTAVSQTPKYLVTQMGNDKSIKCEQNLGHDTMYWYKQDSKKFLKIMFSYNNKELIINETVPNRFSPKSPDKAHLNLHINSLELGDSAVYFCASSQEGENTEAFFGQGTRLTVV.

This clonotype has at least ten counts. The rearrangement links TRBV7-9 to TRBJ2-1; D is undetermined. V lost 1 base, J lost 8 bases, and 9 bases lay in between. This CDR3 is 13 amino acids long. Germline values: CDR1 SEHNR, CDR2 FQNEAQ (reference sequence). Here the CDR3 reads CASSLEAGDEQFF. The CDR3 nucleotides read TGTGCCAGCAGCTTAGAGGCTGGGGATGAGCAGTTCTTC.

At least ten counts were recorded for this clonotype. V usage is TRBV3-1 and J usage is TRBJ1-4; no definite D call. This CDR3 has 11 residues. Per the germline V gene, CDR1 is LGHDT and CDR2 is YNNKEL (reference sequence). V was cut by 2 bases and J by 14 bases, with 9 bases left in between. CDR3 sequence: CASSQSVNLFF. CDR3 sequence (DNA): TGTGCCAGCAGCCAATCCGTTAATCTGTTTTTT.

This clonotype came up many times. This chain links TRBV27 with TRBJ2-7; perhaps TRBD1 as D (6 bases). The V end lost 11 bases, the J end lost 0 bases, and 17 bases lay between the germline ends. Germline CDR1 reads MNHEY; CDR2 reads SMNVEV (reference sequence). The CDR3 runs 14 residues. CDR3 sequence: CACIGQRSSYEQYV. In nucleotides, the CDR3 is TGTGCCTGCATCGGACAGAGGAGCTCCTACGAGCAGTACGTC.

Concerning this clonotype itself: A much bigger clone sits one base away, suggesting this may be a read error. This chain links TRBV21-1 with TRBJ2-3; the table's TRBD1 call for D was not verified on the DNA. TRBV21-1 is noted as a pseudogene. CDR3 length: 16 amino acids. This CDR3 is CASSTRQRPSTDTQYF. CDR3 in DNA: TGTGCCAGCAGCACCAGACAGAGGCCAAGCACAGATACGCAGTATTTT.

This clonotype was counted at least ten times. This sequence joins TRBV20-1 and TRBJ2-3; TRBD1 is a possible D gene (6 bases). This CDR3 spans 14 amino acids. From germline, CDR1 is DFQATT and CDR2 SNEGSKA (reference sequence). The V end was cut by 1 base, the J end by 2 bases, with 10 bases between. The CDR3: CSARVAGVTDTQYF. The CDR3 region has the DNA TGCAGTGCTAGAGTGGCAGGGGTCACAGATACGCAGTATTTT.

This clonotype was picked up many times. The V and J genes are TRBV5-1 and TRBJ2-2, with TRBD2 matching over 7 bases. Losses at the gene ends were 6 bases for V and 4 bases for J; bases not matched to a gene: 12. This CDR3 contains 16 residues. CDR1 and CDR2 from the germline V gene are SGHRS and YFSETQ. The chain's CDR3 is CASTTSGTGFTGELFF. CDR3 nucleotides: TGCGCCAGCACCACAAGCGGGACTGGCTTCACCGGGGAGCTGTTTTTT.

The chain recombines TRBV5-6 with TRBJ2-1; D is unresolved. From germline, CDR1 is SGHDT and CDR2 YYEEEE. The CDR3 runs to 17 residues. Trimming removed 4 bases at V and 3 bases at J, with 20 bases between. CDR3 DNA sequence: TGTGCCAGCAGCCCTGACGTGGTGGGCGGAAGCTACAATGAGCAGTTCTTC. It is translated as CASSPDVVGGSYNEQFF.

This clonotype was seen repeatedly, ten times or more. The chain combines TRBV18 with TRBJ1-2; a weak D match, TRBD1 (6 bases). CDR1 KGHSH and CDR2 LQKENI come from the germline V gene. V lost 5 bases and J 2 bases, leaving 12 bases between the germline ends. The CDR3 has 14 amino acids. The CDR3 DNA follows: TGTGCCAGCTCATCTATCAGGGGAAACTATGGCTACACCTTC. It yields the protein CASSSIRGNYGYTF.

The table lists this clonotype with many counts. The chain joins TRBV6-6 to TRBJ2-1, with 9 nucleotides matching TRBD2. The CDR3 is 15 residues long. Germline V gene data show CDR1 as MNHNY and CDR2 as SVGAGI (reference sequence). Trimming at V came to 4 bases and at J to 0 bases, leaving 1 base not matched to a gene. The CDR3 region has the DNA TGTGCCAGCAGTTTTAGCGGGAGCTCCTACAATGAGCAGTTCTTC. It translates to CASSFSGSSYNEQFF.

The genes are TRBV11-3 and TRBJ2-5, with D perhaps TRBD1 or TRBD2 (5 bases each). Germline V CDR1 and CDR2: SGHNT, YENEEA. Trimming pared 6 bases from V and 5 bases from J, leaving 16 bases between. The CDR3 is 14 residues long. Written as DNA, the CDR3 is TGTGCCAGCAGGATTCGGGACCGAGGGGAGACCCAGTACTTC. Protein product: CASRIRDRGETQYF.

This clonotype came up a few times. The V gene is TRBV7-2, the J gene TRBJ2-2; 8 positions agree with TRBD1. This CDR3 is built from 14 residues. The germline V gene encodes CDR1 SGHTA and CDR2 FQGNSA. J gave up 7 bases and V 2 bases, and 3 bases lay outside the gene matches. The CDR3 sequence is CASSLQQGVGELFF. DNA of the CDR3: TGTGCCAGCAGCTTACAACAGGGGGTCGGGGAGCTGTTTTTT.

For this clonotype: The conserved phenylalanine or tryptophan normally closing the CDR3 is absent here, so this likely arose from a read error. CDR3 in amino acids: CASSARPWVGNIQYL. The CDR3 DNA follows: TGTGCCAGCAGCGCAAGACCATGGGTTGGAAACATTCAGTACCTC. The chain combines TRBV7-2 with TRBJ2-4; D gene ambiguous. Per the germline V gene, CDR1 is SGHTA and CDR2 is FQGNSA. V dropped 5 bases and J dropped 6 bases, with 17 bases sitting between them. The CDR3 is 15 residues long.

Ten or more counts support this clonotype. The chain recombines TRBV4-1 with TRBJ2-1; TRBD1 aligns across 7 bases. Trimming took 4 bases from V and 3 from J; bases not matched to a gene: 12. This CDR3 contains 17 residues. Germline assignment: CDR1 MGHRA and CDR2 YSYEKL. CDR3 sequence: CASSLTQPGQNYNEQFF. In DNA form, the CDR3 reads TGCGCCAGCAGCCTCACCCAGCCGGGACAGAACTACAATGAGCAGTTCTTC.

At least ten counts were recorded for this clonotype. This rearrangement joins TRBV7-8 to TRBJ1-4, with a tentative D call TRBD1 (6 bases). V was pared by 4 bases and J by 6 bases, with 15 bases between. The CDR3 is made up of 15 amino acids. Germline assignment: CDR1 SGHVS and CDR2 FQNEAQ. The CDR3 DNA is TGTGCCAGCAGCTCCAGACAGGCGGTCGATGAAAAACTGTTTTTT. It specifies CASSSRQAVDEKLFF.

This chain uses TRBV5-1 with TRBJ2-7; the D gene is possibly TRBD2 (8 bases). The CDR3 covers 14 residues. CDR1 and CDR2 (germline): SGHRS, YFSETQ. V was clipped by 4 bases and J by 10 bases, with 21 bases between them. This chain's CDR3 is CASSPGGGREGQYF. CDR3 sequence (DNA): TGCGCCAGCAGCCCGGGAGGGGGCCGCGAGGGACAGTACTTC.

The table lists this clonotype with many counts. The chain joins TRBV7-2 to TRBJ2-7; 7 nucleotides line up with TRBD2. This CDR3 is 18 amino acids long. From germline, CDR1 is SGHTA and CDR2 FQGNSA. With V trimmed by 4 bases and J by 4 bases, 19 bases remained unmatched. CDR3 in DNA: TGTGCCAGCAGCTCGAGTCGTCTAGCGGCCCTCGGCGCATACGAGCAGTACGTC. Its protein is CASSSSRLAALGAYEQYV.

This clonotype occurred many times. DNA of the CDR3: TGCGCCAGCAGCTCCGGGGGACTAGCTGGGTCCGGGGAGCTGTTTTTT. It codes for CASSSGGLAGSGELFF. The chain links TRBV5-1 to TRBJ2-2; 9 bases map to TRBD2. The CDR3 length is 16 residues. V was pared by 3 bases and J by 6 bases, with 9 bases of the junction left unmatched. Per the germline V gene, CDR1 is SGHRS and CDR2 is YFSETQ.

The table lists this clonotype with a few counts. This sequence may be a read error, since a much larger clone differs from it by one base. CDR3 amino acids: CTSILAWPVASYNEQFF. CDR3 bases: TGTACCAGCATACTGGCTTGGCCCGTGGCTTCCTACAATGAGCAGTTCTTC. The chain is built from TRBV12-3 or TRBV12-4 and TRBJ2-1; D remains ambiguous. CDR3 length: 17 residues.